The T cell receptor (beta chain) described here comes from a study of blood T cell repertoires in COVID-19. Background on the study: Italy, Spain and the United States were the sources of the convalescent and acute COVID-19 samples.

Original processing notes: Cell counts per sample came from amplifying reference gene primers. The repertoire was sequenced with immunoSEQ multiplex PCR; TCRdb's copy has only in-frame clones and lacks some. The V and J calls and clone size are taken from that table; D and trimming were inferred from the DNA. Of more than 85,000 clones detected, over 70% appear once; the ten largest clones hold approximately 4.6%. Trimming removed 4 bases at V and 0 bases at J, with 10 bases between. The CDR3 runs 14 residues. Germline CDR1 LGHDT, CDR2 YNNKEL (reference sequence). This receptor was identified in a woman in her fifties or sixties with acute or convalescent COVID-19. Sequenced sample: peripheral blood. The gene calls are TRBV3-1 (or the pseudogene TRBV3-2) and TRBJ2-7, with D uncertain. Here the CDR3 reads CASSRLDSSYEQYF. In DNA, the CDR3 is TGTGCCAGCAGCCGCCTAGACTCCTCCTACGAGCAGTACTTC.